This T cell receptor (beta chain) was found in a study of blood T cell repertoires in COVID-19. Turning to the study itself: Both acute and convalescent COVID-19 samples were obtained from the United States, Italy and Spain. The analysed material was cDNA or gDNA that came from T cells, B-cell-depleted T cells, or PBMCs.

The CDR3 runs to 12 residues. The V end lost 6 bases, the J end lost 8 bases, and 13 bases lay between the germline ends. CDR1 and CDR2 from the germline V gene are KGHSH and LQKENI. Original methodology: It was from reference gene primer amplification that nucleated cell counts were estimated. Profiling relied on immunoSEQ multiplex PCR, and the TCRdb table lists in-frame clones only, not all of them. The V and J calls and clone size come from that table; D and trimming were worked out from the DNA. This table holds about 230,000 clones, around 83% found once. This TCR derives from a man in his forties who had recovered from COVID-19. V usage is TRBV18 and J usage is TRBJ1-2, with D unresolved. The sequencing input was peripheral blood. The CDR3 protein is CASSGRGQGYTF. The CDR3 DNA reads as TGTGCCAGCTCTGGCCGCGGGCAGGGCTACACCTTC.